This record looks at one T cell receptor (beta chain) sequence and its context. Its matching antigen is unknown. With a much larger clone just one base away, this may be a read error. The CDR3 carries no conserved terminal phenylalanine or tryptophan, so it likely arises from a read error. Patients included in sequencing had previously demonstrated CD8+CD57+ cell expansion by flow cytometry. The diagnosis in all patients was severe acquired aplastic anemia. No therapy was given to patients before blood sampling. Germline CDR1 is SSHAT and CDR2 is FNYEAQ (reference sequence). The CDR3 extends over 13 amino acids. Genomic DNA, the template, was used for profiling of the TCR beta VDJ and CDR3. TCRdb ran MiXCR on the reads and lists one entry per CDR3 protein. Among approximately 170,000 distinct CDR3 sequences, roughly 45% were seen once, and the ten largest hold around 3.2%. The data belong to a study of CD8+CD57+ T cells in acquired aplastic anemia. Study information: The sorted CD4+ and CD8+ cells yielded an average approximately 3.3 ug of DNA. Points from the study as a whole: Between patients and controls, over 25 CD8+ CDR3 sequences were found in common.

This TCR was sampled from a human donor with aplastic anemia. The chain recombines TRBV7-7 with TRBJ1-1; possibly TRBD1 for D (5 bases). The sequencing input was sorted CD4+, CD8+, or CD8+CD57+ T cells (not recorded which) from PBMCs. The CDR3, as DNA: TGTGCTAGCAGCTTAACCAGGGACACTGAAGCTTTCCTT. It yields the protein CASSLTRDTEAFL.